The 20 T cell receptor beta chains presented below share a single source sample, sequenced in a study of T cell changes during pregnancy in multiple sclerosis. The assay was immunoSEQ multiplex PCR, and TCRdb's table has in-frame clones only and misses some. The sample carries 85,000 to 100,000 clones, more than 85% recorded once. Source: peripheral blood, taken in the first trimester of pregnancy. The receptors originated from a female donor with multiple sclerosis, enrolled in a pregnancy study.

The gene calls are TRBV28 and TRBJ2-7; tentatively, D is TRBD1 (5 bases). Trimming shortened V by 7 bases and J by 6 bases, and 10 bases separated the two germline ends. Per germline, CDR1 MDHEN and CDR2 SYDVKM. This CDR3 has 11 residues. The CDR3 sequence is CASTFTGEQYF. CDR3 nucleotides: TGTGCCAGCACCTTCACAGGCGAGCAGTACTTC. Full variable domain (outside the CDR3, taken from reference TRBV28 and TRBJ2-7): DVKVTQSSRYLVKRTGEKVFLECVQDMDHENMFWYRQDPGLGLRLIYFSYDVKMKEKGDIPEGYSVSREKKERFSLILESASTNQTSMYLCASTFTGEQYFGPGTRLTVT.

The J gene is TRBJ1-2, the V gene TRBV29-1; D possibly corresponds to TRBD1 (6 bases). The CDR3 contains 19 residues. V lost 1 base and J 1 base, leaving 25 bases between the germline ends. The germline gives CDR1 SQVTM, CDR2 ANQGSEA. The CDR3 DNA is TGCAGCGTTGAAGTGGGGAGTCCGCTAACAGGGAATGGTAACTATGGCTACACCTTC. Residues: CSVEVGSPLTGNGNYGYTF.

The V gene is TRBV7-8, the J gene TRBJ2-7; the D is unclear. The CDR3 extends over 10 amino acids. Deletions cut 5 bases from V and 5 bases from J, with 4 bases between. Germline V gene lookup returns CDR1 SGHVS and CDR2 FQNEAQ. The CDR3 region is CASSLDEQYF. The DNA of the CDR3 is TGTGCCAGCAGCCTCGACGAGCAGTACTTC.

The rearrangement uses TRBV19 and TRBJ2-5, with no clear D. The ends were cut back, 1 base at V and 1 base at J, with 10 bases in the middle. Germline CDR1 reads LNHDA; CDR2 reads SQIVND (reference sequence). CDR3 length: 15 residues. Written as DNA, the CDR3 is TGTGCCAGTAGTATAGGTCGTCAGATCCAAGAGACCCAGTACTTC. Its protein is CASSIGRQIQETQYF.

V is TRBV6-5 and J is TRBJ2-7; TRBD1 matches 7 bases. The V segment lost 6 bases and the J segment 3 bases; nucleotides outside the gene matches: 5. The germline CDR1 and CDR2 sequences are MNHEY and SVGAGI. The CDR3 contains 13 residues. The CDR3 DNA follows: TGTGCCAGCAGGCGCCCAGGGGGCTACGAGCAGTACTTC. Residues: CASRRPGGYEQYF.

The chain employs TRBV4-1 and TRBJ2-1, with TRBD1 identical over 8 bases. The CDR3 totals 16 residues. With 2 bases clipped from V and 2 bases from J, the junction kept 5 bases outside the gene matches. CDR1 MGHRA and CDR2 YSYEKL come from the germline V gene. DNA of the CDR3: TGCGCCAGCAGCCAACCCAGGGGGCGCCCCTACAATGAGCAGTTCTTC. It translates to CASSQPRGRPYNEQFF.

The chain has TRBV29-1 and TRBJ2-3; 11 nucleotides match TRBD2. Per germline, CDR1 SQVTM and CDR2 ANQGSEA. The CDR3 runs to 17 residues. With V trimmed by 4 bases and J by 6 bases, 15 bases remained unmatched. CDR3 region: CSVVGLGLAGGSDTQYF. The CDR3, as DNA: TGCAGCGTTGTAGGCCTGGGGCTAGCGGGAGGCAGTGATACGCAGTATTTT.

The V call is TRBV28, the J call TRBJ1-1; TRBD1 agrees at 11 bases. The CDR3 has 14 amino acids. The germline V gene has CDR1 MDHEN and CDR2 SYDVKM. The trim removed 4 bases at V and 6 bases at J, leaving 4 bases unmatched. CDR3 protein: CASSWTGGFAEAFF. As DNA, the CDR3 is TGTGCCAGCAGTTGGACAGGGGGCTTTGCTGAAGCTTTCTTT.

This clone was seen a handful of times. The chain couples TRBV19 to TRBJ2-7, with TRBD1 matching over 8 bases. Germline CDR1 is LNHDA and CDR2 is SQIVND (reference sequence). J lost 2 bases, V lost 3 bases, and 3 bases had no gene match. The CDR3 totals 14 residues. Here the CDR3 reads CASSMAGGTYEQYF. The CDR3 region has the DNA TGTGCCAGTAGTATGGCAGGGGGCACCTACGAGCAGTACTTC.

CDR3 protein: CASRPDRSINYGYTF. CDR3 in DNA: TGTGCCAGCAGGCCAGACAGGTCCATTAACTATGGCTACACCTTC. The chain combines TRBV6-6 with TRBJ1-2; possibly TRBD1 for D (6 bases). This CDR3 contains 15 residues. Trimming pared 6 bases from V and 1 base from J, leaving 15 bases between. CDR1 and CDR2 (germline): MNHNY, SVGAGI (reference sequence).

The genes are TRBV11-3 and TRBJ2-2; D possibly corresponds to TRBD2 (6 bases). The length of the CDR3 is 15 residues. The V gene lost 1 base and the J gene lost 6 bases, with 12 bases spanning the gap. Looked up from germline, CDR1 is SGHNT and CDR2 is YENEEA. The CDR3 bases are TGTGCCAGCAGCTTAGTCGGTTCGGGGGCCGGGGAGCTGTTTTTT. This gives the protein CASSLVGSGAGELFF.

The J gene is TRBJ2-1, the V gene TRBV19; 7 positions match TRBD2. The CDR3 contains 15 residues. Germline assignment: CDR1 LNHDA and CDR2 SQIVND (reference sequence). The V gene end was trimmed by 7 bases and the J gene end by 3 bases; junction bases not matched to a gene: 9. The CDR3, as DNA: TGTGCCAGTACCCCTGGCCTAGCGGACTACAATGAGCAGTTCTTC. Translated, it gives CASTPGLADYNEQFF. Full variable domain (missing parts from reference TRBV19 and TRBJ2-1): DGGITQSPKYLFRKEGQNVTLSCEQNLNHDAMYWYRQDPGQGLRLIYYSQIVNDFQKGDIAEGYSVSREKKESFPLTVTSAQKNPTAFYLCASTPGLADYNEQFFGPGTRLTVL.

The table lists this clone with a count of one. The J gene is TRBJ2-1, the V gene TRBV6-1, with 10 bases aligning to TRBD2. CDR1 and CDR2 from the germline V gene are MNHNS and SASEGT. The CDR3 consists of 14 residues. J was trimmed by 15 bases and V by 4 bases; bases with no gene match: 12. In DNA, the CDR3 is TGTGCCAGCAGTGGATCGGTCGGACTAGCGGCATTGTTCTTC. Translating it yields CASSGSVGLAALFF.

This clone was found a few times. This chain uses TRBV5-4 with TRBJ2-7; D may be TRBD2 (5 bases). The germline gives CDR1 SGHNT, CDR2 YYREEE (reference sequence). Trimming took 3 bases from V and 5 from J, leaving 18 bases between them. The CDR3 contains 15 residues. The CDR3 coding sequence is TGTGCCAGCAGCTCGTATATTAGACGGGAAAACGAGCAGTACTTC. Its translation: CASSSYIRRENEQYF.

The chain has TRBV19 and TRBJ1-2; D possibly corresponds to TRBD1 (5 bases). V was clipped by 1 base and J by 3 bases, with 9 bases between them. The CDR3 covers 14 residues. Per germline, CDR1 LNHDA and CDR2 SQIVND (reference sequence). Here the CDR3 reads CASSIGGLHYGYTF. CDR3 DNA sequence: TGTGCCAGTAGTATAGGGGGCCTCCACTATGGCTACACCTTC.

This clone was counted once. This sequence joins TRBV10-3 and TRBJ2-7, with 12 bases identical to TRBD1. The V and J ends lost 5 bases and 4 bases, in that order; junction bases with no gene match: 6. Germline V lookup: CDR1 ENHRY, CDR2 SYGVKD. The CDR3 covers 15 residues. CDR3 loop: CAISPGTGGLYEQYF. The CDR3 nucleotides are TGTGCCATCAGTCCCGGGACAGGGGGCTTATACGAGCAGTACTTC.

The chain uses TRBV16 and TRBJ1-1; no clear D gene. V was clipped by 0 bases and J by 2 bases, with 7 bases between them. In germline, CDR1 is KGHSY, CDR2 FQNENV. The CDR3 has 14 amino acids. This CDR3 is CASSQSPGNTEAFF. The CDR3 bases are TGTGCCAGCAGCCAATCGCCGGGAAACACTGAAGCTTTCTTT.

This chain uses TRBV5-1 with TRBJ2-1, with D perhaps TRBD2 (6 bases). This CDR3 has 15 residues. Germline V lookup: CDR1 SGHRS, CDR2 YFSETQ. Trimming pared 1 base from V and 4 bases from J, leaving 12 bases between. The CDR3 coding sequence is TGCGCCAGCAGCTTGATACCGGGAGAGTACAATGAGCAGTTCTTC. Translation: CASSLIPGEYNEQFF.

The chain has TRBV2 and TRBJ2-3; 11 nucleotides agree with TRBD1. With 6 bases clipped from V and 6 bases from J, the junction kept 2 bases outside the gene matches. The CDR3 sequence is 13 residues long. Germline V gives CDR1 SNHLY, CDR2 FYNNEI. The CDR3 region has the DNA TGTGCCAGCAGGGACAGGGGGCGCGATACGCAGTATTTT. Encoded protein: CASRDRGRDTQYF.

The rearrangement uses TRBV6-1 and TRBJ1-1; tentative D call: TRBD1 (5 bases). This CDR3 has 12 amino acids. Germline values: CDR1 MNHNS, CDR2 SASEGT. Trimming left V 10 bases short and J 4 bases short, with 13 bases between. This chain's CDR3 is CATVVDSTEAFF. CDR3 in DNA: TGTGCCACCGTAGTTGACAGCACTGAAGCTTTCTTT.